This T cell receptor (beta chain) was sequenced in a study of cytomegalovirus exposure and HLA in healthy donors. Overall study context: Early release data held approximately 81 million unique TCRs from HLA-typed donors.

Whole-study results and caveats: TCR beta sequences reportedly predicted the HLA-A and HLA-B alleles of most subjects accurately. Most CMV-associated TCR beta chains were later found to appear HLA-restricted.

The CDR3 sequence is 14 residues long. Looked up from germline, CDR1 is MNHEY and CDR2 is SMNVEV (reference sequence). V dropped 2 bases and J dropped 2 bases, with 10 bases sitting between them. In the PCR, 60 Vbeta and 13 Jbeta primers were used. Assay: immunoSEQ multiplex PCR; the TCRdb copy retains only in-frame clones and omits some. The data show 100,000 to 150,000 clones, approximately 80% seen once. Concerning this clone: The target antigen is unknown.

The chain is built from TRBV27 and TRBJ2-7; TRBD1 is a possible D gene (5 bases). This TCR derives from a man aged 25 to 45 in good health and CMV-seropositive. What was sequenced was PBMCs. The CDR3 region has the DNA TGTGCCAGCAGTTTACGAGACAGTACCTACGAGCAGTACTTC. Translated: CASSLRDSTYEQYF.